The 20 T cell receptor beta chains reported below all come from one sample, sequenced in a study of T cell responses to AZD1222 COVID-19 vaccine. This table comes from immunoSEQ multiplex PCR, and its TCRdb copy is limited to in-frame clones, with some not included. The repertoire consists of about 120,000 clones, with 81% occurring once and the leading ten covering roughly 4.5%. The source was peripheral blood, collected on day 0 of AZD1222 vaccination. The receptors stem from an adult in good health.

V and J are TRBV4-1 and TRBJ2-7; D possibly corresponds to TRBD1 (5 bases). V lost 0 bases to trimming and J lost 2 bases, with 11 bases between them. This CDR3 has 15 amino acids. Germline V CDR1 and CDR2: MGHRA, YSYEKL. The CDR3 spells CASSQEPDKAYEQYF. In nucleotides, the CDR3 is TGCGCCAGCAGCCAAGAACCGGACAAGGCCTACGAGCAGTACTTC.

The chain joins TRBV5-1 to TRBJ2-2; D not certain. The CDR3 length is 14 residues. Trimming removed 4 bases at V and 3 bases at J, with 10 bases between. CDR1 is SGHRS and CDR2 is YFSETQ in the germline V gene. The CDR3 spells CASSERRYTGELFF. Written as DNA, the CDR3 is TGCGCCAGCAGCGAGCGACGGTACACCGGGGAGCTGTTTTTT.

The CDR3 here is CASRGDRVNSPLHF. In DNA, the CDR3 is TGTGCCAGCAGGGGGGACAGGGTGAATTCACCCCTCCACTTT. This rearrangement joins TRBV6-5 to TRBJ1-6, with 9 bases that match TRBD1. Unmatched junction bases numbered 4, after V lost 6 bases and J lost 7 bases. This CDR3 is 14 amino acids long. Germline V gene data show CDR1 as MNHEY and CDR2 as SVGAGI.

The chain couples TRBV19 to TRBJ1-5, with D possibly matching TRBD1 (5 bases). This CDR3 region has 16 residues. Germline V gene lookup returns CDR1 LNHDA and CDR2 SQIVND (reference sequence). Here the CDR3 DNA reads TGTGTCGGGGGGAGCCACGGAGGGTATAGCAATCAGCCCCAGCATTTT. This gives the protein CVGGSHGGYSNQPQHF.

The CDR3 DNA follows: TGTGCCAGCAGCTTGGGGACTAGTTTCGATGAGCAGTTCTTC. It encodes CASSLGTSFDEQFF. The rearrangement links TRBV5-5 to TRBJ2-1, with 7 bases that match TRBD2. The junction had 5 bases not matched to a gene; V was cut back by 0 bases and J by 8 bases. CDR1 and CDR2 (germline): SGHKS, YYEKEE (reference sequence). This CDR3 contains 14 residues.

The chain has TRBV2 and TRBJ1-4, with D uncertain. Per germline, CDR1 SNHLY and CDR2 FYNNEI. Trimming took off 8 bases at V and 1 base at J, with 11 bases between the two ends. The CDR3 contains 14 residues. Written as DNA, the CDR3 is TGTGCCAGCCGGCGTCGAGTAACTAATGAAAAACTGTTTTTT. Translating it yields CASRRRVTNEKLFF.

This clone has a single count. The chain has TRBV7-2 and TRBJ2-7; D not certain. The V end lost 6 bases, the J end lost 2 bases, and 14 bases lay between the germline ends. The CDR3 runs 14 residues. Germline-derived CDR1 and CDR2 are SGHTA and FQGNSA. CDR3 sequence reads: CASRPEFGAYEQYF. CDR3 DNA: TGTGCCAGCAGACCAGAATTCGGCGCCTACGAGCAGTACTTC.

The V call is TRBV13, the J call TRBJ2-1; D gene ambiguous. The CDR3 is made up of 13 amino acids. With 5 bases removed from V and 8 bases from J, the gap between germline ends came to 13 bases. Looked up from germline, CDR1 is PRHDT and CDR2 is FYEKMQ (reference sequence). The CDR3 loop reads CASSPPYGHEQFF. CDR3 in DNA: TGTGCCAGCAGCCCCCCCTATGGTCATGAGCAGTTCTTC.

The J gene is TRBJ1-6, the V gene TRBV5-1, with TRBD1 as a possible D gene (5 bases). This CDR3 contains 14 residues. With 4 bases removed from V and 8 bases from J, the gap between germline ends came to 13 bases. The V gene's germline CDR1 is SGHRS and CDR2 YFSETQ. CDR3 sequence: CASSPAGVDSPLHF. DNA for the CDR3: TGCGCCAGCAGCCCGGCGGGGGTGGATTCACCCCTCCACTTT.

The V call is TRBV2, the J call TRBJ1-6, with D hard to call. In germline, CDR1 is SNHLY, CDR2 FYNNEI. Trimming left V 6 bases short and J 7 bases short, with 16 bases between. The CDR3 runs 15 residues. For the CDR3, the DNA is TGTGCCAGCAGGGGTAGCAAGGCTCAAAATTCACCCCTCCACTTT. Translated, it gives CASRGSKAQNSPLHF.

The chain links TRBV7-2 to TRBJ2-2; 7 nucleotides line up with TRBD2. This CDR3 region has 14 residues. CDR1 is SGHTA and CDR2 is FQGNSA in the germline V gene. The trim removed 4 bases at V and 8 bases at J, leaving 7 bases unmatched. The CDR3, as DNA: TGTGCCAGCAGCTCGACACTAGCGCAAGGGGAGCTGTTTTTT. This sequence encodes CASSSTLAQGELFF.

The V call is TRBV2, the J call TRBJ1-6, with D perhaps TRBD1 (6 bases). Trimming removed 6 bases from V and 7 bases from J, with 13 bases in between. There are 14 residues in the CDR3. Germline CDR1 and CDR2: SNHLY and FYNNEI. The CDR3 region has the DNA TGTGCCAGCAGGGGACAAGAACTAAATTCACCCCTCCACTTT. Translated: CASRGQELNSPLHF. The full variable domain, completed using reference TRBV2 and TRBJ1-6, is EPEVTQTPSHQVTQMGQEVILRCVPISNHLYFYWYRQILGQKVEFLVSFYNNEISEKSEIFDDQFSVERPDGSNFTLKIRSTKLEDSAMYFCASRGQELNSPLHFGNGTRLTVT.

The rearrangement links TRBV7-2 to TRBJ2-7, with 13 positions matching TRBD2. The V and J ends lost 7 bases and 0 bases, in that order; junction bases with no gene match: 6. The CDR3 loop spans 16 amino acids. Germline V gene sequence: CDR1 SGHTA, CDR2 FQGNSA. CDR3 amino acids: CASNLRTSGSSYEQYF. The CDR3 DNA reads as TGTGCCAGCAACCTGCGGACTAGCGGGAGCTCCTACGAGCAGTACTTC.

J is TRBJ2-2 and V is TRBV11-3, with D perhaps TRBD1 (5 bases). Per the germline V gene, CDR1 is SGHNT and CDR2 is YENEEA. V lost 1 base, J lost 3 bases, and 9 bases lay in between. The CDR3 extends over 15 amino acids. CDR3 region: CASSLGSRDTGELFF. The CDR3 DNA is TGTGCCAGCAGCTTAGGATCCAGGGACACCGGGGAGCTGTTTTTT.

The chain carries TRBV7-5 and TRBJ2-3; the listed D gene, TRBD1, was not tested against the DNA. TRBV7-5 is a listed pseudogene. The length of the CDR3 is 17 residues. CDR3 protein: CVRSLPPRARSTDTQYF. The CDR3 DNA reads TGTGTCAGAAGCTTACCCCCCAGGGCCCGCTCCACAGATACGCAGTATTTT.

The V gene is TRBV28, the J gene TRBJ2-7; TRBD1 or TRBD2 may be the D gene (6 bases each). This CDR3 contains 12 residues. The ends were cut back, 10 bases at V and 12 bases at J, with 22 bases in the middle. Germline CDR1 is MDHEN and CDR2 is SYDVKM. The CDR3 region has the DNA TGTGCCACCTCCTTATACGAGGGGGGCTGGTACTTC. Amino acid sequence: CATSLYEGGWYF.

V and J are TRBV3-1 (or the pseudogene TRBV3-2) and TRBJ1-4; tentative D call: TRBD1 (6 bases). This CDR3 region has 15 residues. Germline CDR1 and CDR2: LGHDT and YNNKEL (reference sequence). V was pared by 1 base and J by 4 bases, with 10 bases between. CDR3 in DNA: TGTGCCAGCAGCCAAGCGACAGGACGTAATGAAAAACTGTTTTTT. It encodes CASSQATGRNEKLFF.

The chain couples TRBV30 to TRBJ1-3; weak D call: TRBD1 (5 bases). Trimming pared 3 bases from V and 7 bases from J, leaving 7 bases between. The CDR3 spans 11 residues. Germline V gene sequence: CDR1 GTSNPN, CDR2 SVGIG (reference sequence). CDR3 in amino acids: CAWRQGNTIYF. The CDR3 nucleotides read TGTGCCTGGAGGCAGGGCAACACCATATATTTT.

CDR3 coding DNA: TGTGCCAGCAGCCCTTCATTGACGGATAACACTGAAGCTTTCTTT. It codes for CASSPSLTDNTEAFF. The chain carries TRBV7-2 and TRBJ1-1; D unclear. Germline CDR1 is SGHTA and CDR2 is FQGNSA. The CDR3 length is 15 residues. Trimming left V 5 bases short and J 2 bases short, with 15 bases between.

The V gene is TRBV21-1, the J gene TRBJ2-7; TRBD2 is the table's D call, not checked against the DNA. TRBV21-1 is given as a pseudogene. The CDR3 spans 12 residues. In DNA form, the CDR3 reads TGTGCCAGCAGCGGTAACGGTGACGAGCAGTACTTC. This encodes CASSGNGDEQYF.